One and the same sample provided the 2 T cell receptor beta chains below, sequenced in a study of blood T cell repertoires in COVID-19. Repertoires were generated with immunoSEQ multiplex PCR, while TCRdb's copy carries only in-frame clones and drops some. The sample includes around 270,000 clones, 80% to 90% seen only once; the top ten take around 3%. Sequenced input: PBMCs or T cells enriched from blood (not recorded which). These receptors came from a woman in her 40s who had been exposed to COVID-19.

The chain carries TRBV14 and TRBJ1-1, with D maybe TRBD1 (6 bases). In germline, CDR1 is SGHDN, CDR2 FVKESK. CDR3 length: 14 amino acids. V was shortened by 3 bases and J by 8 bases, with 16 bases between the two germline ends. In DNA form, the CDR3 reads TGTGCCAGCAGCCACTTCACACAGGGTAGCGAAGCTTTCTTT. Translation: CASSHFTQGSEAFF.

This clone has a single count. J is TRBJ2-7 and V is TRBV10-1, with 9 bases identical to TRBD1. After removal of 4 bases from V and 2 bases from J, the junction contained 6 bases not matched to a gene. This CDR3 contains 15 residues. Germline CDR1 is WNHNN and CDR2 is SYGVQD (reference sequence). The CDR3, as DNA: TGCGCCAGCAGTGCGGCGGGACAGGGCCCCTACGAGCAGTACTTC. It is translated as CASSAAGQGPYEQYF.